Shown below are 24 T cell receptor beta chains from a single sample sequenced in a study of T cells in Graves' hyperthyroidism and ophthalmopathy. Regions amplified from RNA transcripts were the TCR beta CDR3 regions. The HTBI primer set was used in a first-round RT-PCR of the TCR CDR3. TCRdb reanalysed the multiplex PCR reads using MiXCR and keeps one entry per CDR3 protein. The data hold roughly 500,000 distinct CDR3 sequences, with roughly 45% observed a single time. What was sequenced was peripheral blood or thyroid tissue (not recorded which). These TCRs come from an adult woman with Graves' disease, either hyperthyroidism or ophthalmopathy (not recorded which).

This chain connects TRBV11-2 to TRBJ1-1; D possibly corresponds to TRBD1 (6 bases). This CDR3 is 15 amino acids long. Trimming pared 2 bases from V and 0 bases from J, leaving 10 bases between. Germline lookup yields CDR1 SGHAT and CDR2 FQNNGV. As DNA, the CDR3 is TGTGCCAGCAGCTTACAGGGGAGTGTGAACACTGAAGCTTTCTTT. Its translation: CASSLQGSVNTEAFF.

The chain carries TRBV29-1 and TRBJ2-7, with 7 bases identical to TRBD1. CDR1 and CDR2 (germline): SQVTM, ANQGSEA. Trimming cost V 2 bases and J 1 base; bases outside gene matches: 2. The CDR3 has 13 amino acids. CDR3 sequence: CSVELQGSYEQYF. The CDR3 nucleotides are TGCAGCGTTGAACTACAGGGGTCCTACGAGCAGTACTTC.

CDR3 in amino acids: CASRQDLGPGEQYF. The CDR3 coding sequence is TGTGCCAGCAGACAAGACCTGGGTCCTGGCGAGCAGTACTTC. The rearrangement uses TRBV5-6 and TRBJ2-7, with D unresolved. V lost 5 bases to trimming and J lost 6 bases, with 18 bases between them. This CDR3 comprises 14 residues. Germline V gene sequence: CDR1 SGHDT, CDR2 YYEEEE.

The rearrangement links TRBV29-1 to TRBJ2-2; weak D call: TRBD1 (6 bases). CDR1 SQVTM and CDR2 ANQGSEA come from the germline V gene. CDR3 length: 14 residues. Trimming removed 6 bases from V and 4 bases from J, with 15 bases in between. CDR3: CSVPKTGFTGELFF. CDR3 nucleotide sequence: TGCAGCGTCCCTAAGACAGGTTTCACCGGGGAGCTGTTTTTT.

This clonotype showed up just a few times. Given the absence of the conserved phenylalanine or tryptophan at the CDR3 end, a read error is likely. It is unclear where the CDR3 begins or ends on the DNA, so no DNA is shown, and the CDR3 is as TCRdb lists it. J is TRBJ2-5 and V is TRBV7-2. CDR1 is SGHTA and CDR2 is FQGNSA in the germline V gene. The CDR3 is 8 amino acids in total, end residues counted. The CDR3 loop is CASSLAYR.

V and J are TRBV2 and TRBJ2-2, with D possibly TRBD2 on 6 matching bases. The CDR3 extends over 14 amino acids. Germline V lookup: CDR1 SNHLY, CDR2 FYNNEI. Deletions cut 5 bases from V and 0 bases from J, with 7 bases between. The CDR3 loop is CASSRLANTGELFF. For the CDR3, the DNA is TGTGCCAGCAGTCGACTAGCGAACACCGGGGAGCTGTTTTTT.

A few counts support this clonotype. This chain joins TRBV28 and TRBJ1-5; D might be TRBD1 (6 bases). V lost 2 bases and J 2 bases, leaving 10 bases between the germline ends. Germline V gives CDR1 MDHEN, CDR2 SYDVKM. This CDR3 contains 15 residues. CDR3 amino acids: CASSLVEGGNQPQHF. CDR3 sequence (DNA): TGTGCCAGCAGTTTAGTGGAGGGGGGCAATCAGCCCCAGCATTTT.

This clonotype has just one count. This chain joins TRBV9 and TRBJ2-5, with TRBD2 matching over 9 bases. The CDR3 is 15 amino acids. Germline V gives CDR1 SGDLS, CDR2 YYNGEE. The trim removed 4 bases at V and 2 bases at J, leaving 6 bases unmatched. CDR3 residues: CASSHSGGVQETQYF. The CDR3 DNA reads TGTGCCAGCAGCCATAGCGGGGGAGTACAAGAGACCCAGTACTTC.

The chain has TRBV19 and TRBJ1-1; unclear D gene. CDR3 length: 13 amino acids. V lost 4 bases and J 3 bases, leaving 9 bases between the germline ends. Germline V lookup: CDR1 LNHDA, CDR2 SQIVND (reference sequence). CDR3 amino acids: CASSKSRDTEAFF. The CDR3, as DNA: TGTGCCAGTAGTAAATCACGGGACACTGAAGCTTTCTTT.

As DNA, the CDR3 is TGCGCCAGCAGCTTGGTTGGGGGAGGCGACACTGAAGCTTTCTTT. Translation gives CASSLVGGGDTEAFF. V usage is TRBV5-1 and J usage is TRBJ1-1; TRBD1 might be the D (5 bases). The CDR3 has 15 residues. Germline loops: CDR1 SGHRS, CDR2 YFSETQ. Trimming took off 0 bases at V and 3 bases at J, with 12 bases between the two ends.

This clonotype was counted a few times. The genes are TRBV10-3 and TRBJ1-4, with D unresolved. The length of the CDR3 is 14 residues. Germline-derived CDR1 and CDR2 are ENHRY and SYGVKD. Trimming stripped 10 bases from V and 8 bases from J, with 20 bases between. Written as DNA, the CDR3 is TGTGCCACCCGGAGTCTGGACCTTGGGGAAAAACTGTTTTTT. This encodes CATRSLDLGEKLFF.

The gene calls are TRBV7-2 and TRBJ1-2; 7 bases align to TRBD1. V shed 1 base and J 7 bases; nucleotides not matched to a gene: 9. The germline CDR1 and CDR2 sequences are SGHTA and FQGNSA. The CDR3 loop spans 15 amino acids. The CDR3 region has the DNA TGTGCCAGCAGCTTAGTGCAGACAGGGATCGGTGGCTACACCTTC. Residues: CASSLVQTGIGGYTF.

The V gene is TRBV10-3, the J gene TRBJ1-3, with 7 bases matching TRBD1. This CDR3 has 17 residues. The germline V gene encodes CDR1 ENHRY and CDR2 SYGVKD. V lost 6 bases and J lost 8; bases outside the gene matches: 19. The CDR3 coding sequence is TGTGCCATCAGCCGCGCCGGGACAGCAAACTATGGCTACACCATATATTTT. Its protein is CAISRAGTANYGYTIYF.

The rearrangement joins TRBV29-1 to TRBJ1-2; D might be TRBD1 (5 bases). V was clipped by 8 bases and J by 6 bases, with 10 bases between them. Germline V gene data show CDR1 as SQVTM and CDR2 as ANQGSEA. The CDR3 spans 10 residues. The chain's CDR3 is CSLGGDGYTF. Written as DNA, the CDR3 is TGCAGCTTAGGAGGGGATGGCTACACCTTC.

The chain recombines TRBV19 with TRBJ2-7; D may correspond to TRBD1 or TRBD2 (5 bases each). V lost 1 base and J lost 4, with 17 bases in between. The CDR3 covers 16 residues. Looked up from germline, CDR1 is LNHDA and CDR2 is SQIVND (reference sequence). DNA of the CDR3: TGTGCCAGTAGTATAGGACCCGGGACGTTTATTTACGAGCAGTACTTC. Translating gives CASSIGPGTFIYEQYF.

This clonotype was seen more than once but under ten times. The chain combines TRBV5-1 with TRBJ1-1; D remains unclear. The CDR3 covers 13 residues. Germline lookup yields CDR1 SGHRS and CDR2 YFSETQ. V lost 4 bases and J lost 7, with 14 bases in between. The CDR3: CASSPGMRNEAFF. CDR3 DNA sequence: TGCGCCAGCAGCCCAGGTATGCGTAATGAAGCTTTCTTT.

This clonotype occurred a few times. This chain uses TRBV10-3 with TRBJ2-7; D uncertain. The CDR3 spans 12 residues. Germline loops: CDR1 ENHRY, CDR2 SYGVKD. Trimming removed 6 bases at V and 1 base at J, with 7 bases between. The CDR3 loop is CAIRSSSYEQYF. The DNA of the CDR3 is TGTGCCATCAGGTCTAGTTCCTACGAGCAGTACTTC.

This chain connects TRBV13 to TRBJ1-1, with no clear D. The CDR3 is 14 residues long. Trimming shortened V by 0 bases and J by 1 base, and 6 bases separated the two germline ends. Germline CDR1 is PRHDT and CDR2 is FYEKMQ (reference sequence). CDR3 sequence (DNA): TGTGCCAGCAGCTTAGGGCACGGGAACACTGAAGCTTTCTTT. Translating gives CASSLGHGNTEAFF.

This clonotype was observed a few times. A much larger clone is a single base away; this may be a read error. The chain carries TRBV10-3 and TRBJ2-7; D is unclear. CDR3 length equals 15 residues. Germline V CDR1 and CDR2: ENHRY, SYGVKD. CDR3 amino acids: CAISESDPKAYGQYF. In DNA, the CDR3 is TGTGCCATCAGTGAGTCAGACCCGAAAGCCTACGGGCAGTACTTC.

The CDR3 DNA reads TGTGCCATCAGTGAGTCGCATCCGGGAGATACGCAGTATTTT. Protein product: CAISESHPGDTQYF. This chain joins TRBV10-3 and TRBJ2-3; no reliable D call. Germline V lookup: CDR1 ENHRY, CDR2 SYGVKD. Trimming cost V 0 bases and J 5 bases, with 9 bases left between them. The CDR3 is 14 residues long.

This clonotype showed up just a few times. This chain links TRBV20-1 with TRBJ1-1; TRBD1 might be the D (5 bases). The length of the CDR3 is 17 residues. The V end lost 0 bases, the J end lost 4 bases, and 21 bases lay between the germline ends. Germline values: CDR1 DFQATT, CDR2 SNEGSKA (reference sequence). CDR3 residues: CSARDQQGDGDSTEAFF. CDR3 DNA sequence: TGCAGTGCTAGAGATCAGCAGGGAGATGGGGATTCCACTGAAGCTTTCTTT.

Remarks on this clonotype: An end of the junction does not agree with germline; a read error may underlie this. This chain uses TRBV12-3 or TRBV12-4 with TRBJ1-1; no definite D call. CDR3 length: 14 residues. The CDR3 region is CASKLNTGVGLNYF. CDR3 sequence (DNA): TGTGCCAGCAAATTGAACACCGGGGTGGGTCTTAACTACTTT.

This clonotype was seen ten or more times. The gene calls are TRBV7-2 and TRBJ1-6; TRBD1 matches at 7 bases. The germline V gene has CDR1 SGHTA and CDR2 FQGNSA. There are 14 residues in the CDR3. The trim removed 5 bases at V and 12 bases at J, leaving 10 bases unmatched. This CDR3 reads CASSRGGKDKPLHF. The DNA of the CDR3 is TGTGCCAGCAGCCGAGGGGGCAAAGATAAACCCCTCCACTTT.

This clonotype has only a few counts. The chain recombines TRBV5-5 with TRBJ1-1; D unresolved. Germline V gene sequence: CDR1 SGHKS, CDR2 YYEKEE (reference sequence). Between the trimmed V and J ends, which lost 6 bases and 0 bases, there was a span of 9 bases. The CDR3 runs 13 residues. CDR3 in amino acids: CASMLSMNTEAFF. In DNA, the CDR3 is TGTGCCAGCATGTTAAGCATGAACACTGAAGCTTTCTTT.